Listed below are T cell receptor beta chains from one sample, sequenced in a study of T-cell reconstitution after alpha-beta-depleted transplantation in children. MiXCR was run by TCRdb on the PCR reads, yielding one entry per CDR3 protein. Of roughly 200,000 distinct CDR3 sequences in the sample, 8.4% were seen once. Sample: PBMCs, mostly from graft donor cells, taken 360 days after TCRalphabeta/CD19-depleted stem cell transplant. Receptor source: a male patient aged 2-15 years who had a stem cell transplant for acute myeloid leukemia, so the T cells may come from the graft donor. Each CDR3 is given with its conserved first and last residue. Fields, in order: D gene, V gene, clone size, J gene, CDR3 DNA, CDR3 protein. A D gene is named only where the DNA matches it firmly. The size of a clone is reported for some rows only, either as once, few or many, or as a class for expanded clones.

d_gene: .
v_gene: TRBV5-1
abundance: many
j_gene: TRBJ1-4
CDR3nt: TGCGCCAGCAGCTCCGAAACCAGGGGCACTAATGAAAAACTGTTTTTT
CDR3aa: CASSSETRGTNEKLFF

d_gene: .
v_gene: TRBV5-1
abundance: few
j_gene: TRBJ2-5
CDR3nt: TGCGCCAGCAGCCTTGAGAGTAGGATGAGAAAGACCCAGTACTTC
CDR3aa: CASSLESRMRKTQYF

d_gene: TRBD2
v_gene: TRBV7-3
abundance: .
j_gene: TRBJ2-1
CDR3nt: TGTGCCAGCAGCCCTAATAGCGGGGGGCCCGACAATGAGCAGTTCTTC
CDR3aa: CASSPNSGGPDNEQFF

d_gene: .
v_gene: TRBV5-4
abundance: many
j_gene: TRBJ2-1
CDR3nt: TGTGCCAGCAGCTTACCCGGGAAGGGCGATGAGCAGTTCTTC
CDR3aa: CASSLPGKGDEQFF

d_gene: .
v_gene: TRBV12-3/TRBV12-4
abundance: .
j_gene: TRBJ2-3
CDR3nt: TGTGCCTGCAGTTTAGGGGGAAGCACAGATACGCAGTATTTT
CDR3aa: CACSLGGSTDTQYF

d_gene: .
v_gene: TRBV4-1
abundance: .
j_gene: TRBJ2-1
CDR3nt: TGCGCCAGCAGCCACCCTGAGGGGCCTAGCACCGCTTCCGGTTCCTACAATGAGCAGTTCTTC
CDR3aa: CASSHPEGPSTASGSYNEQFF

d_gene: .
v_gene: TRBV18
abundance: many
j_gene: TRBJ2-1
CDR3nt: TGTGCCAGCCTAATAAACCGGGACGACGCTGAGCAGTTCTTC
CDR3aa: CASLINRDDAEQFF

d_gene: .
v_gene: TRBV3-1
abundance: many
j_gene: TRBJ2-1
CDR3nt: TGTGCCAGCAGCCAAGAAGGAAGCTCCTACAATGAGCAGTTCTTC
CDR3aa: CASSQEGSSYNEQFF

d_gene: TRBD2
v_gene: TRBV20-1
abundance: few
j_gene: TRBJ2-1
CDR3nt: TGCAGTGCTAGAGATCTCTCCACTAGCGGGGTGGAGCAGTTCTTC
CDR3aa: CSARDLSTSGVEQFF

d_gene: .
v_gene: TRBV3-1
abundance: many
j_gene: TRBJ1-4
CDR3nt: TGTGCCAGCAGCCAAGATCGGTCTTGGTTTAGACCTAATGAAAAACTGTTTTTT
CDR3aa: CASSQDRSWFRPNEKLFF

d_gene: .
v_gene: TRBV29-1
abundance: .
j_gene: TRBJ2-6
CDR3nt: TGCAGCGTTGAGGGGGGAGCAGGGGCCAACGTCCTGACTTTC
CDR3aa: CSVEGGAGANVLTF

d_gene: .
v_gene: TRBV9
abundance: .
j_gene: TRBJ2-4
CDR3nt: TGTGCCAGTTTTAATAGGCGAGCCAAAAACATTCAGTACTTC
CDR3aa: CASFNRRAKNIQYF

d_gene: .
v_gene: TRBV4-3
abundance: .
j_gene: TRBJ2-7
CDR3nt: TGCGCCAGCAGCCAAGCCGGGGGTTCTTACTACGAGCAGTACTTC
CDR3aa: CASSQAGGSYYEQYF

d_gene: TRBD1
v_gene: TRBV20-1
abundance: many
j_gene: TRBJ1-5
CDR3nt: TGCAGTGCTAGAGCCAGACAGGGGAATCAGCCCCAGCATTTT
CDR3aa: CSARARQGNQPQHF

d_gene: .
v_gene: TRBV10-3
abundance: many
j_gene: TRBJ2-3
CDR3nt: TGTGCCATCAGTGTAACTAGCACAGATACGCAGTATTTT
CDR3aa: CAISVTSTDTQYF